This is a list of T cell receptor beta chains from one sample in a study of spatial heterogeneity in lung cancer. MiXCR, run by TCRdb on the 5' RACE reads, gives a single entry per CDR3 protein. The table shows roughly 10,000 distinct CDR3 sequences, with around 10% occurring only once. Material: lung tumor tissue, obtained at surgery. Every receptor here comes from a male donor with early-stage non-small cell lung cancer. Both conserved end residues are part of each CDR3. A D gene is named only where the DNA matches it firmly. Rows may omit the clone size; those that give it use once, few, many or a size class.

few	TRBD2	TRBV14	TRBJ2-2	TGTGCCAGCAGCCAGGCTTGGACTAGCGGGAGGAGACCCACCGGGGAGCTGTTTTTT	CASSQAWTSGRRPTGELFF
medium-sized	TRBD2	TRBV9	TRBJ2-3	TGTGCCAGCAGCGCCACTAGCGGCGAAAGCACAGATACGCAGTATTTT	CASSATSGESTDTQYF
few	NA	TRBV28	TRBJ2-7	TGTGCGCACGGGACGACATTCGAGCAGTACTTC	CAHGTTFEQYF
medium-sized	TRBD1	TRBV20-1	TRBJ1-2	TGCAGTGCTATCGAGGACAGGACTCCCGTTCCAGACTATGGCTACACCTTC	CSAIEDRTPVPDYGYTF
NA	TRBD1	TRBV11-2	TRBJ1-1	TGTGCCAGCAGCTGGGACAGGATCGGCACTGAAGCTTTCTTT	CASSWDRIGTEAFF
NA	TRBD1	TRBV7-9	TRBJ1-3	TGTGCCAGCAGTGACAGGGCCAAGGAAGGAAACACCATATATTTT	CASSDRAKEGNTIYF
NA	TRBD2	TRBV12-3/TRBV12-4	TRBJ2-5	TGTGCCAGCAGCCCCGGACTAGCCTGGGAGACCCAGTACTTC	CASSPGLAWETQYF
medium-sized	NA	TRBV10-1	TRBJ1-1	TGCGCCAGCAGTGAGTGGACCAACACTGAAGCTTTCTTT	CASSEWTNTEAFF
NA	NA	TRBV19	TRBJ2-5	TGTGCCAGTAGTATTGGGGGGTCGCGAACCCAAGAGACCCAGTACTTC	CASSIGGSRTQETQYF
many	TRBD2	TRBV11-3	TRBJ2-7	TGTGCCAGCACCTCCGTGGCGGGAGGCTCCTACGAGCAGTACTTC	CASTSVAGGSYEQYF
few	TRBD1	TRBV7-2	TRBJ1-1	TGTGCCAGCAGCCTAGCAGGGACAGTGAACACTGAAGCTTTCTTT	CASSLAGTVNTEAFF
medium-sized	NA	TRBV4-3	TRBJ1-1	TGCGCCAGCAGTCGATTCTGGGGCGCGGACACTGAAGCTTTCTTT	CASSRFWGADTEAFF
many	NA	TRBV20-1	TRBJ2-5	TGCAGTGCTAGTGGGGGGAAGACCCAGTACTTC	CSASGGKTQYF
many	NA	TRBV7-2	TRBJ2-6	TGTGCCAGCAGCGACAGACAGACCTCTGGGGCCAACGTCCTGACTTTC	CASSDRQTSGANVLTF
large	TRBD2	TRBV7-9	TRBJ2-4	TGTGCCAGCAGCATCACTAGCGAGGGCATTCAGTACTTC	CASSITSEGIQYF
NA	NA	TRBV4-1	TRBJ2-3	TGCGCCAGCAGCCAAGACGGGGGATATACGCAGTATTTT	CASSQDGGYTQYF
medium-sized	NA	TRBV12-3/TRBV12-4	TRBJ1-6	TGTGCCAGCAGGTCCGGGACGAATAATTCACCCCTCCACTTT	CASRSGTNNSPLHF
medium-sized	TRBD2	TRBV12-3/TRBV12-4	TRBJ2-1	TGTGCCAGCAGTATGGGACTAGCGGGAGGTTATGAGCAGTTCTTC	CASSMGLAGGYEQFF
many	TRBD1	TRBV18	TRBJ2-7	TGTGCCAGCTCACCACCGGCAGGGGGCGAGCAGTACTTC	CASSPPAGGEQYF
many	TRBD1	TRBV7-7	TRBJ2-5	TGTGCTAGCAGCTCGACAGGGATCCTGGAGACCCAGTACTTC	CASSSTGILETQYF
medium-sized	TRBD2	TRBV6-5	TRBJ2-3	TGTGCCAGCAGTTACTCGACTAGCGGGAGAACAAGCACAGATACGCAGTATTTT	CASSYSTSGRTSTDTQYF
many	NA	TRBV5-1	TRBJ1-1	TGCGCCAGCAGCTTGGAACCAGCTACGGGCACTGAAGCTTTCTTT	CASSLEPATGTEAFF
medium-sized	NA	TRBV3-1	TRBJ2-2	TGTGCCAGCAGCCAACTCGTACTAGAGAAGGCGAACACCGGGGAGCTGTTTTTT	CASSQLVLEKANTGELFF
many	TRBD2	TRBV12-3/TRBV12-4	TRBJ2-1	TGTGCCAGCAGTCCAGGGACTAGCGGGAGGGCCGATGAGCAGTTCTTC	CASSPGTSGRADEQFF
many	TRBD1	TRBV2	TRBJ2-1	TGTGCCAGCAGTCCGGACAGGGGCGATTACAATGAGCAGTTCTTC	CASSPDRGDYNEQFF
NA	NA	TRBV28	TRBJ2-3	TGTGCCAGCAGTTTCAATGGTGTTAGCACAGATACGCAGTATTTT	CASSFNGVSTDTQYF
NA	TRBD2	TRBV20-1	TRBJ2-1	TGCAGTGCTACCTCTAGCGGGAAGCGGAATGAGCAGTTCTTC	CSATSSGKRNEQFF
NA	NA	TRBV20-1	TRBJ1-1	TGCAGTGCTACCACGAACACTGAAGCTTTCTTT	CSATTNTEAFF